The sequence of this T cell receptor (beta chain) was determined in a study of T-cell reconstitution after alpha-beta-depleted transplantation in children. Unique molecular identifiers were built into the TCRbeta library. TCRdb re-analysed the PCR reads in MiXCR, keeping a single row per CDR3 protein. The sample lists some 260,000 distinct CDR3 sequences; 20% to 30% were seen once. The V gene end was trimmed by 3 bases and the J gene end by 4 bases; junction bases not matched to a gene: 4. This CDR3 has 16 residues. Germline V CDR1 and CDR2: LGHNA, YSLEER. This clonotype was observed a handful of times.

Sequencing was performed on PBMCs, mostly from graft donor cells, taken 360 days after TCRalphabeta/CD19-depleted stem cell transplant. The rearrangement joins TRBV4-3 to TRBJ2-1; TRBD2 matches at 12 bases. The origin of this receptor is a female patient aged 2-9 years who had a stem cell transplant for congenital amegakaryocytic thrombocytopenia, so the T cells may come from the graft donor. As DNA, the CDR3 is TGCGCCAGCAGCCATCGGACTAGCGGGATGTACAATGAGCAGTTCTTC. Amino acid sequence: CASSHRTSGMYNEQFF.